The T cell receptor (beta chain) described here comes from a study of cytomegalovirus exposure and HLA in healthy donors. Study-wide context: As released early, the data held 85 million to 95 million unique TCRs from HLA-typed donors. Regarding the study as a whole: Clonal expansion, a later analysis showed, was greater in HLA-associated TCR beta chains than in equally common others. Rates of TCR association differed by HLA locus in a later analysis, with DRB1 highest and HLA-C lowest. The classifier reportedly diagnosed cytomegalovirus status with high specificity and sensitivity.

Germline V lookup: CDR1 SGDLS, CDR2 YYNGEE. The CDR3 covers 15 residues. V was pared by 2 bases and J by 4 bases, with 3 bases of the junction left unmatched. This clone was detected a few times. Its antigen is currently unknown. Use of 60 Vbeta and 13 Jbeta primers characterized the PCR. Repertoires were generated with immunoSEQ multiplex PCR, while TCRdb's copy carries only in-frame clones and drops some. Of roughly 200,000 clones in the sample, 86% were seen once. The sequence was obtained from a young woman in good health and CMV-seronegative. The J gene is TRBJ2-5, the V gene TRBV9, with 12 positions matching TRBD2. Sequences were obtained from PBMCs. The CDR3 DNA is TGTGCCAGCAGCGTCGGGACTAGCGGGCCAGAGACCCAGTACTTC. Translation gives CASSVGTSGPETQYF.